This T cell receptor (beta chain) emerged from a study of OX40 agonist ivuxolimab in advanced cancers. Trimming cost V 6 bases and J 4 bases; bases outside gene matches: 6. The CDR3 extends over 15 amino acids. In germline, CDR1 is SNHLY, CDR2 FYNNEI. Study-level points and caveats: Expanded clones were, on average, more numerous in CD8+ T cells than in CD4+.

As for this clone: Its antigen is currently unknown.

This table comes from immunoSEQ multiplex PCR, and its TCRdb copy is limited to in-frame clones, with some not included. The sample carries more than 90,000 clones, roughly four fifths recorded once. The sequence was collected from an adult with an advanced solid tumor such as melanoma, head and neck, liver or kidney cancer. The sequenced sample was CD4+ or CD8+ T cells sorted from blood, obtained in a trial of the OX40 agonist ivuxolimab. The rearrangement joins TRBV2 to TRBJ2-5, with TRBD2 matching 12 bases. The CDR3 loop is CASRVGLAGRETQYF. The CDR3 coding sequence is TGTGCCAGCAGGGTAGGACTAGCGGGACGAGAGACCCAGTACTTC. The whole variable domain, remainder taken from reference TRBV2 and TRBJ2-5, is EPEVTQTPSHQVTQMGQEVILRCVPISNHLYFYWYRQILGQKVEFLVSFYNNEISEKSEIFDDQFSVERPDGSNFTLKIRSTKLEDSAMYFCASRVGLAGRETQYFGPGTRLLVL.